The rows below give T cell receptor beta chains drawn from one sample of a study of blood T cell repertoires in COVID-19. Profiling relied on immunoSEQ multiplex PCR, and the TCRdb table lists in-frame clones only, not all of them. The data show about 64,000 clones, 80% to 95% seen once. Sequenced input: peripheral blood. These receptors originate from an elderly woman with active COVID-19. Each CDR3 is given with its conserved first and last residue.

v_call,cdr3_aa
TRBV7-2,CASSPWTSGSFEQFF
TRBV7-9,CASSLLAGGTYEQYF
TRBV28,CASTQPGTEAFF
TRBV7-8,CASSPLAWNTEAFF
TRBV10-3,CAISEATSGEYNEQFF
TRBV3-1/TRBV3-2,CAARDNMNTEAFF
TRBV3-1/TRBV3-2,CASRGSFGYTF
TRBV28,CASSQDRTYQETQYF
TRBV27,CASSLWAAGLAGVKNEQFF
TRBV3-1/TRBV3-2,CASSHLSTGEQYF
TRBV7-9,CASSLLGQGGEKLFF
TRBV3-1/TRBV3-2,CASSLGTGGLGYTF
TRBV5-4,CASSLGQGGSTNEKLFF
TRBV5-1,CASSPSRDREEAKNIQYF
TRBV28,CAAGTTNEKLFF
TRBV7-8,CASSPNRLWGSGIINEQFF
TRBV4-1,CASSQDHSGVGNTIYF
TRBV5-1,CASSWTGSSGANVLTF
TRBV5-6,CASSLFPPQDRGNEKLFF
TRBV30,CAWSRQGHEQYF
TRBV7-9,CASSSWKRGSQETQYF
TRBV30,CAWSVRSGDQPQHF
TRBV10-3,CAITGTGGTEAFF
TRBV5-1,CASSRGGEGYTF
TRBV2,CASSQQSDSNQPQHF
TRBV18,CASSPPAGSTDTQYF
TRBV5-6,CASSSLWRDSQPQHF
TRBV5-1,CASSSGLAFSTDTQYF
TRBV28,CASSLRGRAPYEQYF
TRBV12-1,CASSFFGRENTEAFF
TRBV6-6,CASSTIARSDTQYF
TRBV18,CASSTRQGASNTGELFF
TRBV24-1,CATNETGYQETQYF
TRBV5-1,CASSLFGTGEQETQYF
TRBV6-2/TRBV6-3,CASSYTTGGYGYTF
TRBV30,CAWSGQLSPLHF
TRBV29-1,CSGGTGEETQYF
TRBV24-1,CATSGTSGRLSGTDTQYF
TRBV4-1,CASSPGTGITDTQYF
TRBV12-3/TRBV12-4,CASSFISGDTQYF
TRBV27,CASSLRGTGANVLTF
TRBV2,CASSTMRLDTQYF
TRBV4-1,CASSQGSLQGIVPAFF
TRBV5-1,CASSFQAGGYEQYF
TRBV7-2,CASSLASSAGVDF
TRBV25-1,CASSDNLQGAAGELFF
TRBV5-7,CASSKNPGEINNSPLHF
TRBV6-5,CASSSQGPDTQYF
TRBV28,CASSFAGSGEKLFF
TRBV7-9,CASSLARGNEQFF
TRBV2,CASTTTRRRETQYF
TRBV7-9,CASSFLGAGANVLTF
TRBV4-1,CASSQEELAGENEQFF